This TCR beta chain was obtained from a study of PD-1 blockade in classical Hodgkin lymphoma. Findings and limits, study-wide: Baseline TCR diversity was reportedly lower in newly diagnosed patients than in healthy donors. It was reported as lower still in relapsed/refractory patients. Prior therapy or disease activity may underlie the repertoire differences, whose causes remain undefined.

Each of the patients experienced relapse following autologous stem cell transplantation, and their brentuximab vedotin exposure differed. Regarding this clone: Its antigen is unknown.

Libraries were prepared by immunoSEQ multiplex PCR; TCRdb keeps only in-frame clonotypes and omits some of them. Among about 13,000 clones, about 82% were seen once, and the ten largest hold 24%. Sample: peripheral blood mononuclear cells (PBMCs), taken at baseline. The sequence was obtained from a human donor with classical Hodgkin lymphoma.

As DNA, the CDR3 is TGTGCCAGCAGCTTAGAAGGGAGCTCCTACAATGAGCAGTTCTTC. The encoded protein is CASSLEGSSYNEQFF. This sequence joins TRBV11-2 and TRBJ2-1, with D possibly matching TRBD2 (5 bases). The CDR3 has 15 residues. Germline V gene sequence: CDR1 SGHAT, CDR2 FQNNGV. Trimming took 0 bases from V and 0 from J, leaving 6 bases between them.